This T cell receptor (beta chain) stems from a study of cytomegalovirus exposure and HLA in healthy donors. General study results and limits: Sequencing likely produced, as an artifact, a cluster of highly shared sequence variants.

The CDR3 length is 12 residues. V shed 11 bases and J shed 5 bases, with 15 bases lying between them. Germline CDR1 and CDR2: SGHVS and FNYEAQ. PCR involved 60 Vbeta and 13 Jbeta primers. TCRdb's table, derived via immunoSEQ multiplex PCR, lists solely in-frame clones and lacks some. This sample carries 55,000 to 65,000 clones, with around 3.6% going to the ten biggest clones. Comment on this clone: Its antigen is unknown.

Material for sequencing was PBMCs. The V call is TRBV7-6, the J call TRBJ1-2; D is possibly TRBD1 (5 bases). This receptor was taken from a woman between 18 and 29 years old in good health and CMV-seronegative. CDR3 amino acids: CAWGGGGYGYTF. CDR3 bases: TGTGCCTGGGGGGGTGGAGGGTATGGCTACACCTTC.